This T cell receptor beta chain was found in a study of beta chain features in type 1 diabetes. Findings of the study overall: When Type 1 diabetes patients were examined, their TCRB CDR3s proved moderately but significantly shorter in all four CD4+ subsets.

V lost 2 bases and J 0 bases, leaving 10 bases between the germline ends. Germline CDR1 and CDR2: MGHRA and YSYEKL. The CDR3 has 15 residues. Sequencing targeted expressed TCRB transcripts, as all isolated RNA had been reverse transcribed. Method: immunoSEQ multiplex PCR; TCRdb's copy keeps in-frame clones and lacks some. The repertoire holds 120,000 to 150,000 clones, with about an eighth as singletons. Comment on this clone: Its specificity is not known.

Sequencing was carried out using central memory CD4+ T cells from blood. This clonotype originated in a man in his late teens or twenties with type 1 diabetes. The chain is built from TRBV4-1 and TRBJ1-1; tentatively, D is TRBD1 (5 bases). The CDR3 DNA follows: TGCGCCAGCAGCCAATCGGCAGGGATGAACACTGAAGCTTTCTTT. It is translated as CASSQSAGMNTEAFF.